One and the same sample provided the 15 T cell receptor delta chains below, sequenced in a study of γδ T cells in repeated Plasmodium falciparum infection. Bulk repertoires came from Vgamma9/Vdelta2+ or Vdelta2-negative gammadelta T cells flow-sorted from PBMC. TCRdb re-called clones from the multiplex PCR reads using CATT. The data hold around 82,000 delta-chain clones, with 1.4% observed a single time. What was sequenced was gamma-delta T cells from blood. Source of these receptors: a pool of human donors (malaria-infected and uninfected, not separated).

The sample holds a few counts of this clone. The mismatch at residue 17 between this DNA's translation and the TCRdb protein of a much larger clone likely reflects a read error; the protein shown is translated from the DNA. CDR3 residues: CALGETVPRDTEYTDKPIF. The CDR3 nucleotides are TGTGCTCTTGGGGAAACAGTACCCCGGGATACTGAGTACACCGATAAACCCATCTTT. No call exists for the J gene, whereas the V gene is TRDV1; TRDD3 is taken as the D call from the table, unchecked against the DNA. This CDR3 comprises 19 residues. Germline V gene sequence: CDR1 TSWWSYY, CDR2 QGS.

A word on this clone: A read error likely explains this, since a far larger clone differs by one base. Other DNA sequences from this sample encode an identical CDR3 as well. The rearrangement uses TRDV1 and TRDJ1, with D unclear. CDR3 length equals 14 residues. From germline, CDR1 is TSWWSYY and CDR2 QGS. V shed 6 bases and J shed 2 bases, with 13 bases lying between them. As DNA, the CDR3 is TGTGCTCTTGGTGGTGCACCACTAACCGATAAACTCATCTTT. Translating it yields CALGGAPLTDKLIF.

On this clone itself: The protein in TCRdb stems from a much larger clone and differs at residue 16 from this DNA's translation, likely a read error; here the protein is translated from the DNA. The chain links TRDV1 to TRDJ2; TRDD3 matches 10 bases. TCRdb supplies no J gene; here it was assigned by aligning the nucleotide sequence to germline. This CDR3 region has 22 residues. V was pared by 0 bases and J by 4 bases, with 20 bases of the junction left unmatched. Germline CDR1 TSWWSYY, CDR2 QGS. The CDR3 loop reads CALGELVYPGGYGPASTAQLFF. The CDR3 DNA reads TGTGCTCTTGGGGAACTAGTATACCCCGGGGGATACGGCCCCGCTTCGACAGCACAACTCTTCTTT.

This clone occurred a few times. With only one base between it and a far larger clone, this is likely a read error. The sample has other DNA sequences that encode this CDR3 too. The chain recombines TRDV2 with TRDJ1; TRDD3 agrees at 10 bases. TCRdb does not report a J gene; here it was assigned by matching the DNA to germline references. V shed 3 bases, J shed 0 bases, and the junction held 9 bases outside the gene matches. CDR1 and CDR2 (germline): GEAIGNYY, EKD. This CDR3 contains 17 residues. This chain's CDR3 is CACDSLLGDTDTDKLIF. The CDR3 nucleotides read TGTGCCTGTGACTCCTTATTGGGGGATACCGACACCGATAAACTCATCTTT.

Concerning this clone itself: The TCRdb protein, from a much larger clone, departs from this DNA's translation at residue 3, likely by read error; the protein shown derives from the DNA. There is no J gene call, but TRDV1 is given as the V gene; no DNA check was done on the table's D call, TRDD3. This CDR3 is 24 amino acids long. Germline V gives CDR1 TSWWSYY, CDR2 QGS. The chain's CDR3 is CAPGECPLLFSRSTLLGDKYKLIF. The CDR3 nucleotides are TGTGCTCCTGGGGAATGCCCCCTACTTTTCTCTAGGTCCACGTTACTGGGGGATAAATATAAACTCATTTTT.

This clone has more than one count but fewer than ten. A far larger clone is one nucleotide away, so this likely arose from a read error. The identical CDR3 is also encoded by other nucleotide sequences in the sample. The chain couples TRDV2 to TRDJ3, with D perhaps being TRDD2 or TRDD3 (5 bases each). CDR1 is GEAIGNYY and CDR2 is EKD in the germline V gene. V shed 4 bases and J shed 5 bases, with 11 bases lying between them. This CDR3 has 15 amino acids. CDR3 nucleotides: TGTGCCTGTGATTCCTTACTGGGGGACACCCGACAGATGTTTTTC. Its translation is CACDSLLGDTRQMFF.

The sample holds a few counts of this clone. A read error likely explains this, since a far larger clone differs by one base. Other DNA variants within this sample encode the same CDR3. V and J are TRDV1 and TRDJ1; D remains ambiguous. Germline lookup yields CDR1 TSWWSYY and CDR2 QGS. V shed 2 bases and J shed 8 bases, with 12 bases lying between them. The CDR3 extends over 13 amino acids. CDR3: CALGEEWDDKLIF. CDR3 nucleotides: TGTGCTCTTGGGGAAGAGTGGGACGACAAACTCATCTTT.

A few counts support this clone. A far larger clone is one base from this, pointing to a likely read error. The same CDR3 also results from other DNA sequences found in this sample. The chain uses TRDV2 and TRDJ3; D call uncertain. TCRdb gives no J gene; it was assigned here by matching the DNA to germline. There are 19 residues in the CDR3. Trimming took 0 bases from V and 2 from J, leaving 16 bases between them. Germline assignment: CDR1 GEAIGNYY and CDR2 EKD. The CDR3, as DNA: TGTGCCTGTGACACCCTAGAGACTCCGCGTCCCTGGGACACCCGACAGATGTTTTTC. Protein sequence: CACDTLETPRPWDTRQMFF.

This clone was seen at least ten times. The same CDR3 is also encoded by other DNA sequences in this sample. The gene calls are TRDV1 and TRDJ1; no clear D. The CDR3 is 17 residues long. Per germline, CDR1 TSWWSYY and CDR2 QGS. The V end lost 3 bases, the J end lost 0 bases, and 17 bases lay between the germline ends. The CDR3 loop is CALGELEWDPYTDKLIF. The CDR3 DNA reads TGTGCTCTTGGGGAGCTAGAGTGGGACCCGTACACCGATAAACTCATCTTT.

This clone was found a few times. A far larger clone is only one base removed, so a read error is likely. Other DNA sequences within the sample encode an identical CDR3. The V gene is TRDV2, the J gene TRDJ1, with TRDD3 matching 8 bases. TCRdb offers no J gene call, so here the DNA was matched to germline to obtain one. The junction had 22 bases not matched to a gene; V was cut back by 2 bases and J by 0 bases. The CDR3 contains 21 residues. CDR1 is GEAIGNYY, CDR2 EKD, per germline. This CDR3 reads CACDKVGGATGGLRYTDKLIF. The CDR3 DNA reads TGTGCCTGTGACAAGGTTGGGGGCGCTACTGGGGGTCTAAGGTACACCGATAAACTCATCTTT.

This clone was seen many times. This chain connects TRDV1 to TRDJ1; D may correspond to TRDD2 or TRDD3 (6 bases each). The CDR3 spans 21 residues. Germline loops: CDR1 TSWWSYY, CDR2 QGS. Trimming stripped 2 bases from V and 0 bases from J, with 28 bases between. The DNA of the CDR3 is TGTGCTCTTGGGGAAGTTCCTAAAATCTGTGTTGGTGGGGGTTACACCGATAAACTCATCTTT. Its protein product is CALGEVPKICVGGGYTDKLIF.

Comment on this clone: A read error likely explains why the TCRdb protein, taken from a much larger clone, differs from this DNA's translation at residue 3; the protein shown is translated from the DNA. The chain couples TRDV2 to TRDJ1; 10 bases are a match to TRDD3. The J gene was not available in TCRdb and was assigned here by matching the DNA to germline segments. The germline V gene encodes CDR1 GEAIGNYY and CDR2 EKD. The CDR3 runs to 19 residues. The CDR3 DNA reads TGTGCCCGTGACACCCTGACTGGGGGATCCCGGGGCCACACCGATAAACTCATCTTT. Its translation: CARDTLTGGSRGHTDKLIF.

This chain joins TRDV1 and TRDJ1, with D perhaps matching TRDD2 (8 bases). Since TCRdb gives no J gene, matching the DNA to germline was used here to assign it. The V end lost 4 bases, the J end lost 0 bases, and 27 bases lay between the germline ends. This CDR3 region has 20 residues. Germline CDR1 is TSWWSYY and CDR2 is QGS. CDR3: CALGVLFLREGGIYTDKLIF. CDR3 nucleotide sequence: TGTGCTCTTGGGGTCCTCTTCCTACGGGAGGGGGGGATTTACACCGATAAACTCATCTTT.

This clone has more than one count but fewer than ten. A far larger clone differs by one base, so this is likely a read error. Other DNA sequences from this sample encode an identical CDR3 as well. J is TRDJ1 and V is TRDV2; a weak D match, TRDD3 (6 bases). Trimming left V 3 bases short and J 0 bases short, with 37 bases between. Germline CDR1 and CDR2: GEAIGNYY and EKD. This CDR3 is built from 23 residues. The CDR3 here is CACDFLSLSQKGIPRRYTDKLIF. DNA for the CDR3: TGTGCCTGTGACTTCCTCTCTCTTTCCCAGAAGGGGATTCCTCGGCGTTACACCGATAAACTCATCTTT.

This clone was seen only a few times. TCRdb assigns this DNA the protein of a much larger clone, which departs from its translation at residue 9; this likely reflects a read error, and the protein shown comes from translating the DNA. The chain carries TRDV2 and TRDJ1; no clear D. TCRdb gives no J gene; it was assigned here by matching the DNA to germline. CDR3 size: 15 residues. Germline V gives CDR1 GEAIGNYY, CDR2 EKD. This CDR3 reads CACVRTESCGLKLIF. CDR3 nucleotide sequence: TGTGCTTGTGTTCGCACAGAGTCGTGCGGGCTTAAACTCATCTTT.